This T cell receptor (beta chain) came from a study of T cell clonotyping in hematopoietic cell transplantation. Broader study findings: CD4 and CD8 repertoire contributions could not be separated without sorting. After transplant, recipient diversity fell while pathologically expanded clonotypes grew through day 180. Graft donor and pretransplant recipient Inverse Simpson Index values predicted broader posttransplant TCR diversity.

Turning to this clone: The target antigen is unknown.

Trimming cost V 6 bases and J 1 base, with 12 bases left between them. In germline, CDR1 is MNHEY, CDR2 SVGAGI. The CDR3 is 14 residues long. Clones were sequenced by immunoSEQ multiplex PCR, and TCRdb holds only the in-frame ones, with some missing. The top ten hold around 0.9% of the sample, which has under 4,500 clones, 95% seen once. The sample consisted of PBMCs, taken 30 days after allogeneic stem cell transplant. The TCR comes from a male patient between 45 and 60 years old who had an allogeneic stem cell transplant from a related donor, so the T cells may come from the graft donor. Some clones in this sample may be carry-over from other donors' samples. V is TRBV6-5 and J is TRBJ1-1; D is ambiguous. The CDR3 reads CASSRAVANTEAFF. CDR3 sequence (DNA): TGTGCCAGCAGCCGGGCGGTTGCGAACACTGAAGCTTTCTTT.